These 19 T cell receptor beta chains share one sample of origin, sequenced in a study of tumor-infiltrating lymphocytes in localized non-small cell lung cancer. TCRdb's copy holds only in-frame clones and misses some; the assay was immunoSEQ multiplex PCR. The top ten clones hold under 15% of a sample with more than 5,500 clones, roughly 71% of them seen once. The sample comprised lung tumor tissue. The receptor set was obtained from a human donor with non-small cell lung cancer.

The V call is TRBV7-9, the J call TRBJ1-2; 12 bases are shared with TRBD1. Losses at the gene ends were 4 bases for V and 8 bases for J; bases not matched to a gene: 11. This CDR3 contains 16 residues. Germline CDR1 SEHNR, CDR2 FQNEAQ (reference sequence). The CDR3 sequence: CASSSSGTGGVEGYTF. The DNA of the CDR3 is TGTGCCAGCAGCTCCTCCGGGACAGGGGGCGTGGAGGGCTACACCTTC.

The genes are TRBV9 and TRBJ2-5, with TRBD1 matching over 7 bases. The J call may be incorrect, as the DNA end agrees better with TRBJ2-7. CDR3 length equals 14 residues. Germline lookup yields CDR1 SGDLS and CDR2 YYNGEE. DNA for the CDR3: TGTGCCAGCAGCCCGTTGGACAGGTACTACGAGCAGTACTTC. It is translated as CASSPLDRYYEQYF.

V is TRBV7-2 and J is TRBJ1-6; D not certain. Per germline, CDR1 SGHTA and CDR2 FQGNSA. The CDR3 is made up of 16 amino acids. The germline V and J ends were trimmed by 5 bases and 4 bases, with 15 bases remaining between them. The DNA for the CDR3 is TGTGCCAGCAGCCCCTTAAACCTCTATTATAATTCACCCCTCCACTTT. It specifies CASSPLNLYYNSPLHF.

This clone has just a few counts. The rearrangement uses TRBV7-2 and TRBJ2-7; 7 nucleotides match TRBD1. Per the germline V gene, CDR1 is SGHTA and CDR2 is FQGNSA. The V and J ends lost 5 bases and 3 bases, in that order; junction bases with no gene match: 13. The CDR3 totals 16 residues. CDR3 residues: CASSPTRQGRLYEQYF. As DNA, the CDR3 is TGTGCCAGCAGCCCAACCAGACAGGGACGTCTCTACGAGCAGTACTTC.

This clone occurred once. The J gene is TRBJ1-5, the V gene TRBV5-6, with 7 bases aligning to TRBD1. Germline-derived CDR1 and CDR2 are SGHDT and YYEEEE. Losses at the gene ends were 2 bases for V and 5 bases for J; bases not matched to a gene: 7. The CDR3 consists of 15 residues. For the CDR3, the DNA is TGTGCCAGCAGCTTTATGGACAGGAGAGATCAGCCCCAGCATTTT. Translation gives CASSFMDRRDQPQHF.

The V gene is TRBV10-3, the J gene TRBJ2-7; 10 bases match TRBD2. Germline V gene data show CDR1 as ENHRY and CDR2 as SYGVKD. The CDR3 is 15 residues long. V was clipped by 2 bases and J by 2 bases; unmatched bases: 3. The DNA of the CDR3 is TGTGCCATCAGTGAGCCGGGACTAGCGACCTACGAGCAGTACTTC. This codes for CAISEPGLATYEQYF.

This chain uses TRBV5-6 with TRBJ1-2, with D perhaps matching TRBD1 (6 bases). The germline V and J ends were trimmed by 4 bases and 4 bases, with 8 bases remaining between them. There are 12 residues in the CDR3. CDR1 is SGHDT, CDR2 YYEEEE, per germline. CDR3: CASSRTVYGYTF. CDR3 coding DNA: TGTGCCAGCAGCCGGACAGTCTATGGCTACACCTTC.

CDR3 in amino acids: CASSEDIGNSPLHF. The CDR3 DNA follows: TGTGCCAGCAGTGAAGATATCGGTAATTCACCCCTCCACTTT. The gene calls are TRBV6-1 and TRBJ1-6; D is unresolved. Germline V CDR1 and CDR2: MNHNS, SASEGT. Trimming shortened V by 1 base and J by 6 bases, and 7 bases separated the two germline ends. The CDR3 loop spans 14 amino acids.

This clone is categorized as large (0.1 to 1%). The chain links TRBV28 to TRBJ2-7, with 8 bases identical to TRBD1. V lost 1 base, J lost 2 bases, and 4 bases stayed unmatched. This CDR3 spans 15 amino acids. Germline loops: CDR1 MDHEN, CDR2 SYDVKM. CDR3 amino acids: CASSLSTGGAYEQYF. CDR3 in DNA: TGTGCCAGCAGTTTATCCACAGGGGGTGCCTACGAGCAGTACTTC.

This chain uses TRBV5-5 with TRBJ2-3; 7 positions match TRBD1. Germline V gene sequence: CDR1 SGHKS, CDR2 YYEKEE (reference sequence). J gave up 0 bases and V 2 bases, and 3 bases lay outside the gene matches. The CDR3 length is 15 residues. In DNA, the CDR3 is TGTGCCAGCAGCTTTGGGACAGTTAGCACAGATACGCAGTATTTT. Amino acid sequence: CASSFGTVSTDTQYF.

There are a few counts of this clone. The genes are TRBV5-6 and TRBJ2-1; weak D call: TRBD2 (5 bases). Trimming took 0 bases from V and 6 from J, leaving 13 bases between them. The CDR3 totals 15 residues. The V gene's germline CDR1 is SGHDT and CDR2 YYEEEE. CDR3 region: CASSLGADRGNEQFF. In DNA form, the CDR3 reads TGTGCCAGCAGCTTGGGGGCCGACCGGGGCAATGAGCAGTTCTTC.

The CDR3, as DNA: TGTGCCAGCTCACCTTCTGGGGCCAACGTCCTGACTTTC. Translation gives CASSPSGANVLTF. V is TRBV18 and J is TRBJ2-6, with D hard to call. The CDR3 sequence is 13 residues long. Trimming stripped 3 bases from V and 1 base from J, with 1 base between. Germline V gene lookup returns CDR1 KGHSH and CDR2 LQKENI. Variable domain in full (rest from reference TRBV18 and TRBJ2-6): NAGVMQNPRHLVRRRGQEARLRCSPMKGHSHVYWYRQLPEEGLKFMVYLQKENIIDESGMPKERFSAEFPKEGPSILRIQQVVRGDSAAYFCASSPSGANVLTFGAGSRLTVL.

This clone was counted once. CDR3 sequence (DNA): TGCAGCGTTGGACTAGCGGGGGGATCCTACAATGAGCAGTTCTTC. Its translation is CSVGLAGGSYNEQFF. The chain has TRBV29-1 and TRBJ2-1, with 13 bases matching TRBD2. The CDR3 sequence is 15 residues long. The trim removed 4 bases at V and 1 base at J, leaving 1 base unmatched. Germline CDR1 is SQVTM and CDR2 is ANQGSEA.

The chain joins TRBV6-5 to TRBJ1-2; possibly TRBD1 for D (5 bases). Germline-derived CDR1 and CDR2 are MNHEY and SVGAGI. Trimming pared 5 bases from V and 4 bases from J, leaving 14 bases between. The CDR3 has 14 amino acids. The CDR3 reads CASSGGWTGYGYTF. The CDR3, as DNA: TGTGCCAGCAGTGGGGGATGGACGGGCTATGGCTACACCTTC.

This sequence joins TRBV6-6 and TRBJ2-6, with D perhaps TRBD1 (6 bases). There are 15 residues in the CDR3. V lost 2 bases and J lost 3, with 8 bases in between. The germline gives CDR1 MNHNY, CDR2 SVGAGI (reference sequence). CDR3 protein: CASSYGGGGANVLTF. DNA for the CDR3: TGTGCCAGCAGTTACGGGGGCGGTGGGGCCAACGTCCTGACTTTC.

The chain has TRBV4-2 and TRBJ1-6, with no clear D. The CDR3 length is 19 residues. Trimming removed 1 base at V and 0 bases at J, with 16 bases between. Germline CDR1 and CDR2: LGHNA and YNFKEQ. The CDR3 nucleotides are TGTGCCAGCAGCCAAGCCCATCCCGTTCAGAGCTCCTATAATTCACCCCTCCACTTT. As protein: CASSQAHPVQSSYNSPLHF.

This chain links TRBV9 with TRBJ2-2, with a possible D match to TRBD1 (6 bases). CDR1 and CDR2 (germline): SGDLS, YYNGEE. This CDR3 contains 15 residues. The germline V and J ends were trimmed by 4 bases and 5 bases, with 15 bases remaining between them. In DNA, the CDR3 is TGTGCCAGCAGCCCCGCGGACAGTTGGACCGGGGAGCTGTTTTTT. This translates into CASSPADSWTGELFF. Filled out from reference TRBV9 and TRBJ2-2, the complete variable domain reads DSGVTQTPKHLITATGQRVTLRCSPRSGDLSVYWYQQSLDQGLQFLIQYYNGEERAKGNILERFSAQQFPDLHSELNLSSLELGDSALYFCASSPADSWTGELFFGEGSRLTVL.

This clone was counted between two and nine times. CDR3 amino acids: CASSQKGQGEGEQYF. CDR3 in DNA: TGTGCCAGCTCACAAAAGGGACAGGGGGAAGGGGAGCAGTACTTC. The rearrangement links TRBV18 to TRBJ2-7; TRBD1 matches at 11 bases. V shed 4 bases, J shed 7 bases, and the junction held 9 bases outside the gene matches. The CDR3 has 15 amino acids. Germline CDR1 is KGHSH and CDR2 is LQKENI.

This clone is medium-sized by share. The chain employs TRBV6-6 and TRBJ1-2; D is unresolved. The CDR3 is 13 residues long. V shed 5 bases and J shed 8 bases, with 15 bases lying between them. Germline CDR1 reads MNHNY; CDR2 reads SVGAGI (reference sequence). CDR3 sequence reads: CASSPPGNGGYTF. CDR3 DNA: TGTGCCAGCAGTCCCCCGGGGAACGGAGGCTACACCTTC.